What follows is one T cell receptor beta chain and its context. What it binds is not known. Primers included in the PCR were 60 Vbeta and 13 Jbeta primers. Some clones are missing from TCRdb's copy, which holds only in-frame ones; the method was immunoSEQ multiplex PCR. The sample carries some 140,000 clones, more than 60% recorded once. This sample was taken from a study of cytomegalovirus exposure and HLA in healthy donors. Overall study findings and caveats: A later examination showed that TCR association rates differed by HLA locus, with DRB1 most and HLA-C fewest. TCR beta V- and J-gene trimming, according to a later analysis, was linked to a missense DCLRE1C variant. Donors were assumed by presence/absence analyses to have roughly uniform sequencing depth.

Healthy bone marrow donors made up the donors. Germline CDR1 reads SGDLS; CDR2 reads YYNGEE. The CDR3 has 14 residues. Trimming pared 0 bases from V and 8 bases from J, leaving 14 bases between. The specimen sequenced was PBMCs. The receptor comes from a woman aged 50 to 60 in good health and CMV-seropositive. The chain uses TRBV9 and TRBJ1-2, with D possibly TRBD1 on 5 matching bases. CDR3 coding DNA: TGTGCCAGCAGCGTAGAATCGGGGGTGGGCGGCTACACCTTC. This gives the protein CASSVESGVGGYTF. Complete variable domain (other parts from reference TRBV9 and TRBJ1-2): DSGVTQTPKHLITATGQRVTLRCSPRSGDLSVYWYQQSLDQGLQFLIQYYNGEERAKGNILERFSAQQFPDLHSELNLSSLELGDSALYFCASSVESGVGGYTFGSGTRLTVV.